This T cell receptor (beta chain) was obtained from a study of T cell responses to AZD1222 COVID-19 vaccine (dated by TCRdb to about 2021). Background for the entire study: AZD1222 recipients whose second dose came at about 4 weeks and those whose second dose came at about 12 weeks were combined into one group, since spike-specific TCR depth and breadth did not differ between the two schedules. TCR sequencing covered fewer than 250 trial participants: 207 given two doses of AZD1222 and 26 given two doses of MenACWY control vaccine. Trial participants were enrolled by age into 18-55, 56-69 and 70-plus year subgroups, with about 150, 27 and 61 TCR-sequenced participants respectively. What the work shows at the level of the full study, not this receptor alone: The whole spike protein was spanned by vaccine-associated CD4 TCRs, and dominant responses were seen in regions 160-218 and 743-854. After two AZD1222 doses, both the breadth and the depth of spike-specific TCRs were significantly higher than at day 0 and than in MenACWY recipients. Most participants were white British and females outnumbered males, and the authors suggested that clonal diversity may have been underestimated. Because no day 14 peak-response samples were available, repertoires were characterized only after the peak T cell response. In the small 56-69-year group, the increase in depth fell short of significance, most likely because of low power. Nearly half of unique spike-specific TCRs reportedly recognized epitopes outside regions mutated in the B.1.351 and B.1.1.7 variants. Only five or six AZD1222 recipients were SARS-CoV-2 seropositive at baseline, limiting conclusions about previously exposed vaccinees.

What the time point label conveys for this sample: baseline before first vaccination. Samples from vaccinated people were obtained from the UK trials COV001 and COV002, which included a single-blind randomized controlled phase 2/3 trial of AZD1222 (ChAdOx1 nCoV-19) in healthy adults. For TCRbeta chain sequencing, PBMC samples from trial participants were taken at day 0 and at day 28 after the second dose. This clone was counted only a few times. Its specific antigen is unknown. Qualities for individual bases were not recorded, and no much larger clone is one base off. Sequences MGHDK (CDR1) and SYGVNS (CDR2) are obtained from the germline V gene. Taken from cysteine to phenylalanine, the CDR3 has 15 residues. The only DNA kept is the CDR3, 45 bases in frame from the first base. Trimming takes 4 bases off V and 3 bases off J; junction bases not matched to a gene: 8. The CDR3 regions of human TCRbeta chains were analyzed by immunosequencing. From the authors' description of their analysis: TCRs in the repertoires were matched against a reference library of SARS-CoV-2-specific TCRs that had been generated with the MIRA antigen-specificity platform. Breadth was defined as the fraction of unique TCRs that were SARS-CoV-2-associated. Depth was defined as the fraction of total T cells that were SARS-CoV-2-associated. Using the MIRA data, each spike-specific TCR was assigned both to the spike region to which the TCR was reactive and to a CD4 or CD8 class. Log10-transformed breadth and depth values were compared by one-way ANOVA with Sidak's multiple comparisons tests. TCRdb took this table from immuneACCESS and kept in-frame rearrangements with V and J called. Such tables lack part of the clones; where checked against another copy, unresolved V genes explain under half of the gap, and the rest is unexplained. Clone size and the V and J calls come from that table; the DNA yielded D and trimming. A total of around 120,000 clones appear in this sample, 89% of them only once. In total, the top ten clones hold nearly 4.5% of the sample.

The receptor was isolated from an adult in good health. The chain uses TRBV25-1 and TRBJ1-2; 7 central nucleotides agree with TRBD1. Sequenced material: peripheral blood, taken on day 0 of AZD1222 vaccination. The CDR3 sequence is CASSGSPDRHYGYTF. The base sequence is TGTGCCAGCAGTGGGTCCCCGGACAGGCACTATGGCTACACCTTC.